This TCR beta chain was profiled in a study of CD8 T cells in ankylosing spondylitis. Overall study results and limits: Ankylosing spondylitis blood appeared to be characterized by a TCR beta motif of eight highly homologous variants.

Germline-derived CDR1 and CDR2 are MDHEN and SYDVKM. This CDR3 has 16 residues. With 3 bases clipped from V and 5 bases from J, the junction kept 8 bases outside the gene matches. This clonotype was detected only a few times. The target antigen is unknown. TCRdb ran MiXCR on the 5' RACE reads and lists one entry per CDR3 protein. The table has around 430,000 distinct CDR3 sequences, 17% seen once; the top ten hold just over 1%. This receptor was taken from a male donor with ankylosing spondylitis. Specimen: blood, either unsorted or a sorted T cell fraction (not recorded which). J is TRBJ2-1 and V is TRBV28; 9 positions match TRBD2. The CDR3 coding sequence is TGTGCCAGCAGTTTCTTCCCAGCGGGAGGTGACAATGAGCAGTTCTTC. Amino acid sequence: CASSFFPAGGDNEQFF.